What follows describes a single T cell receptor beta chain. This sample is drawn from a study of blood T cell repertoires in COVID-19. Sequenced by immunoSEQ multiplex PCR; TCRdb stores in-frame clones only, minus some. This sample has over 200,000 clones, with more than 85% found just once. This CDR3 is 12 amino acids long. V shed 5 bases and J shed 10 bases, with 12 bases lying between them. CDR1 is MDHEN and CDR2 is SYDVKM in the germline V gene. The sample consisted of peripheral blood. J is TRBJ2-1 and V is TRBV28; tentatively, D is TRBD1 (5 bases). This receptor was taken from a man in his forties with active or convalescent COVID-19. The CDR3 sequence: CASSPPKGEQFF. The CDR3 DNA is TGTGCCAGCAGTCCCCCTAAGGGGGAGCAGTTCTTC.